The subject of this entry is one T cell receptor beta chain. The sample originates from a study of blood T cell repertoires in COVID-19. Turning to the study itself: PBMCs, B-cell-depleted T cells, or T cells were the source of the cDNA or gDNA that made up the material.

V was pared by 2 bases and J by 3 bases, with 6 bases of the junction left unmatched. The CDR3 runs to 17 residues. Germline loops: CDR1 SGHDT, CDR2 YYEEEE. Participants were aged about 18 to 90 years, lived in around 22 US areas, and enrolled virtually. Symptom resolution, clearance, or two negative PCRs marked the recovered donors of Cohort 3. Original analysis: Nucleated cell number was recorded as an estimate derived from reference gene primer amplification. Clones were sequenced by immunoSEQ multiplex PCR, and TCRdb holds only the in-frame ones, with some missing. The V and J calls and clone size were taken over from that table, and D and trimming were inferred from the DNA. In the table there are over 400,000 clones, approximately 86% of which are singletons.

What was sequenced was PBMCs or T cells enriched from blood (not recorded which). V gene TRBV5-6 combines with J gene TRBJ2-5; TRBD2 matches at 14 bases. The source of this sequence is a woman aged 55-75 years who had recovered from COVID-19. This CDR3 is CASSLGLAGGPEETQYF. CDR3 nucleotide sequence: TGTGCCAGCAGCTTAGGACTAGCGGGGGGTCCCGAAGAGACCCAGTACTTC.